Sequencing of this T cell receptor beta chain was carried out in a study of blood T cell repertoires in COVID-19. Study overall: Both acute and convalescent COVID-19 samples were obtained from the United States, Italy and Spain. PBMCs, B-cell-depleted T cells, or T cells were the source of the cDNA or gDNA that made up the material.

The germline V gene has CDR1 MNHEY and CDR2 SVGAGI. There are 13 residues in the CDR3. Authors' methods: Reference gene primer amplification gave nucleated cell count estimates. The data were produced by immunoSEQ multiplex PCR, yet TCRdb's version contains in-frame clones alone and is incomplete. The V and J calls and the clone size are those of that table, but D and trimming were determined from the DNA. Of roughly 150,000 clones in the sample, roughly three quarters were seen once. As for this clone: One junction end disagrees with the germline gene, perhaps due to a read error.

Sample: peripheral blood. V is TRBV6-5 and J is TRBJ1-4, with D unresolved. This receptor was taken from a man aged 45-65 years with active or convalescent COVID-19. The CDR3 DNA follows: TGTGCCAGCAGCCTACTCCTGAATGAAAAATTGTTTTTT. Protein sequence: CASSLLLNEKLFF.